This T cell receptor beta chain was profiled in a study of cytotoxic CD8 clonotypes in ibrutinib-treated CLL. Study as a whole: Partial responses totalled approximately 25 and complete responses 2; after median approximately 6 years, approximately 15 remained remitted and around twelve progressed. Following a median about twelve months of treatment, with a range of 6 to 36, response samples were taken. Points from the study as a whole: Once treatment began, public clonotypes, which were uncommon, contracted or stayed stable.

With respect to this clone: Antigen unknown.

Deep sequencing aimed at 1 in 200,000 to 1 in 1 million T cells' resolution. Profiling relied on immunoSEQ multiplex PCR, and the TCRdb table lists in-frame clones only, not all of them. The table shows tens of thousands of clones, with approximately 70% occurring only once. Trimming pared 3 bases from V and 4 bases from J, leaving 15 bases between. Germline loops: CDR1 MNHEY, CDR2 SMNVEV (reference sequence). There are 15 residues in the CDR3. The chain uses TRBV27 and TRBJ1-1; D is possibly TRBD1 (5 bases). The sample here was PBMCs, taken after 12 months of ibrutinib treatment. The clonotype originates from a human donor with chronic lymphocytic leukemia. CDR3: CASSFHAGRATEAFF. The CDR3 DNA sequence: TGTGCCAGCAGTTTCCACGCTGGCAGGGCCACTGAAGCTTTCTTT.